This record looks at one T cell receptor (beta chain) sequence and its context. Just one base apart from a much larger clone, this may be a read error. The entry originates in a study of T cells in Graves' hyperthyroidism and ophthalmopathy. It was RNA transcripts that yielded the amplified TCR beta CDR3 regions. Using the HTBI primer set, a first-round RT-PCR was run on the TCR CDR3. TCRdb re-called the multiplex PCR reads through MiXCR, storing one row per CDR3 protein. The profile shows 50,000 to 60,000 distinct CDR3 sequences, around 50% of them singletons. Germline assignment: CDR1 SGHVS and CDR2 FQNEAQ. The CDR3 covers 13 residues. With 11 bases clipped from V and 3 bases from J, the junction kept 9 bases outside the gene matches.

The chain uses TRBV7-8 and TRBJ2-7; 8 bases align to TRBD2. Sequencing was performed on blood. The clonotype originates from a woman in her 30s with Graves' ophthalmopathy. The CDR3 DNA reads TGTGCCGGCGGGGGACTAGATATCTACGAGCAGTACTTC. Its protein is CAGGGLDIYEQYF.